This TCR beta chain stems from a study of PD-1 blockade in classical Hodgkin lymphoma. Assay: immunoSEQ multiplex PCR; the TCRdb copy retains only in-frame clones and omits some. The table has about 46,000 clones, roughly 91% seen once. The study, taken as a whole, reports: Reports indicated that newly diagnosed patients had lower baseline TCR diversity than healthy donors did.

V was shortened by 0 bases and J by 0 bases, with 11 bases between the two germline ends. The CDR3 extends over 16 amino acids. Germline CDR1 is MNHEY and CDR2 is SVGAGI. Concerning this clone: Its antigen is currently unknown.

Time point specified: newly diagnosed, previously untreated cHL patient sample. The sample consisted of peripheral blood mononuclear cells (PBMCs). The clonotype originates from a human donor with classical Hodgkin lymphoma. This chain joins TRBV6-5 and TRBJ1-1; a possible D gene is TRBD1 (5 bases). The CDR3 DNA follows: TGTGCCAGCAGTTACTCGAGGAGGGGAATGAACACTGAAGCTTTCTTT. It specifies CASSYSRRGMNTEAFF.